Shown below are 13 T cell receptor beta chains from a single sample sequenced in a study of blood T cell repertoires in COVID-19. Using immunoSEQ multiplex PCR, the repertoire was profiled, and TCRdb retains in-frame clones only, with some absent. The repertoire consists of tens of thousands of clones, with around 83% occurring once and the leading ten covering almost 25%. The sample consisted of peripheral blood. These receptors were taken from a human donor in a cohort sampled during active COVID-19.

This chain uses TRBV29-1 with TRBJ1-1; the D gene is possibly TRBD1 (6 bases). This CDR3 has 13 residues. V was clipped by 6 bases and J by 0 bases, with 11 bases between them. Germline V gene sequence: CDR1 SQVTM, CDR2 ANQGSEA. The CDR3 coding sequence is TGCAGCGTCGCACAGGGAATGAACACTGAAGCTTTCTTT. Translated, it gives CSVAQGMNTEAFF.

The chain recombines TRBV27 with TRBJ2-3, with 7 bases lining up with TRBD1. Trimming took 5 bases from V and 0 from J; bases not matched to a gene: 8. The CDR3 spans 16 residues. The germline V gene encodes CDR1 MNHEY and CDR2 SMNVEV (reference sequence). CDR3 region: CASSLTGTVSTDTQYF. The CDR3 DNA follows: TGTGCCAGCAGTCTTACCGGGACAGTCAGCACAGATACGCAGTATTTT.

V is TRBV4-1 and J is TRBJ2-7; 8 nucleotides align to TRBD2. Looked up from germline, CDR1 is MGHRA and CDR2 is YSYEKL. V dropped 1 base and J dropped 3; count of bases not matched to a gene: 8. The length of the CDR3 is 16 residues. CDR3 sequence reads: CASSQGGSGTGYEQYF. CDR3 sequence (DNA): TGCGCCAGCAGCCAAGGGGGTAGCGGGACCGGCTACGAGCAGTACTTC.

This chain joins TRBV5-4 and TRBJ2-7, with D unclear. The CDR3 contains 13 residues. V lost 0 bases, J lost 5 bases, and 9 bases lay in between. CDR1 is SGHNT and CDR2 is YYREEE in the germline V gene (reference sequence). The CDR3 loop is CASSLARIDEQYF. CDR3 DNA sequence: TGTGCCAGCAGCTTGGCTAGGATAGACGAGCAGTACTTC.

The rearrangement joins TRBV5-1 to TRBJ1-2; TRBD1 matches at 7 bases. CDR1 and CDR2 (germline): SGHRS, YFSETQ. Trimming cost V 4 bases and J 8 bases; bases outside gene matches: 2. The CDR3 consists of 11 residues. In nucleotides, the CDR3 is TGCGCCAGCAGCCCGGGACAGGGCTACACCTTC. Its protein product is CASSPGQGYTF.

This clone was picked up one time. The CDR3 here is CASSFGGATDTQYF. In nucleotides, the CDR3 is TGTGCCAGCAGCTTCGGGGGGGCCACAGATACGCAGTATTTT. The chain uses TRBV7-3 and TRBJ2-3; TRBD2 matches at 8 bases. The CDR3 has 14 residues. V lost 3 bases to trimming and J lost 2 bases; unmatched junction nucleotides: 1. Germline CDR1 SGHTA, CDR2 FQGTGA.

In nucleotides, the CDR3 is TGTGCCAGCAGCTCCAGCGGGGATAACTACAATGAGCAGTTCTTC. Its protein product is CASSSSGDNYNEQFF. This sequence joins TRBV7-2 and TRBJ2-1; 7 nucleotides agree with TRBD2. The CDR3 consists of 15 residues. Unmatched junction bases numbered 6, after V lost 4 bases and J lost 3 bases. Germline CDR1 SGHTA, CDR2 FQGNSA.

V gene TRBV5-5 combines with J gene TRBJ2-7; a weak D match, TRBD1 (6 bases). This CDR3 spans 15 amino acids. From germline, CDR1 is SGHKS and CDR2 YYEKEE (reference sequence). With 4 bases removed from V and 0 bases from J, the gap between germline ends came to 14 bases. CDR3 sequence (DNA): TGTGCCAGCAGCCCTCAGGGGATCAGCTCCTACGAGCAGTACTTC. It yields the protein CASSPQGISSYEQYF. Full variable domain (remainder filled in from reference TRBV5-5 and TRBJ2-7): DAGVTQSPTHLIKTRGQQVTLRCSPISGHKSVSWYQQVLGQGPQFIFQYYEKEERGRGNFPDRFSARQFPNYSSELNVNALLLGDSALYLCASSPQGISSYEQYFGPGTRLTVT.

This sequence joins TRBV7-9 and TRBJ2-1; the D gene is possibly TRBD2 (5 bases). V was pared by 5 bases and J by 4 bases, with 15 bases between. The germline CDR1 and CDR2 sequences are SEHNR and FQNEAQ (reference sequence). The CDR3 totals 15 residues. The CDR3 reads CASSPVRTGYNEQFF. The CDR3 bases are TGTGCCAGCAGCCCCGTCCGGACTGGATACAATGAGCAGTTCTTC. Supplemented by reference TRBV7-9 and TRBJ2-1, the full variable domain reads DTGVSQNPRHKITKRGQNVTFRCDPISEHNRLYWYRQTLGQGPEFLTYFQNEAQLEKSRLLSDRFSAERPKGSFSTLEIQRTEQGDSAMYLCASSPVRTGYNEQFFGPGTRLTVL.

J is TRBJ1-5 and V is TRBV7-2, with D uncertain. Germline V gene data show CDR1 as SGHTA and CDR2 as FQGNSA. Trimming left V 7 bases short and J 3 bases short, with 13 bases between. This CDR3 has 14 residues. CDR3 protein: CASTQVGINQPQHF. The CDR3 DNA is TGTGCCAGCACCCAGGTCGGAATCAATCAGCCCCAGCATTTT.

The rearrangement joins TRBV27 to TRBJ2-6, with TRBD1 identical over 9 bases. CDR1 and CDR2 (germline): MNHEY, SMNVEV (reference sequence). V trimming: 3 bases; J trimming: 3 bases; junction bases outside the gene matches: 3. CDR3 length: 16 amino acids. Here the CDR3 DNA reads TGTGCCAGCAGTTTTACAGGGGGCGTTGGGGCCAACGTCCTGACTTTC. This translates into CASSFTGGVGANVLTF.

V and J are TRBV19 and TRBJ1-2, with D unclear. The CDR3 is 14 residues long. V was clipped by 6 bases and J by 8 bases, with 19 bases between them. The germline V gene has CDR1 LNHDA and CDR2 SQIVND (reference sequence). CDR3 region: CASRPPEGVWGYTF. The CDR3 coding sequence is TGTGCCAGTAGGCCTCCGGAGGGCGTGTGGGGCTACACCTTC.

This CDR3 reads CASSGEAMAGELFF. The CDR3 bases are TGTGCCAGCAGCGGGGAGGCAATGGCCGGGGAGCTGTTTTTT. This sequence joins TRBV11-3 and TRBJ2-2, with D maybe TRBD2 (6 bases). Trimming removed 5 bases at V and 6 bases at J, with 13 bases between. CDR3 size: 14 residues. Germline V gene sequence: CDR1 SGHNT, CDR2 YENEEA. The full variable domain, completed using reference TRBV11-3 and TRBJ2-2, is EAGVVQSPRYKIIEKKQPVAFWCNPISGHNTLYWYLQNLGQGPELLIRYENEEAVDDSQLPKDRFSAERLKGVDSTLKIQPAELGDSAVYLCASSGEAMAGELFFGEGSRLTVL.